Below, 18 T cell receptor beta chains from the same sample are listed, as sequenced in a study of blood T cell repertoires in COVID-19. Here immunoSEQ multiplex PCR was the method, and the copy in TCRdb shows in-frame clones only, minus some. The sample has under 400,000 clones, about 91% seen once. The sample consisted of peripheral blood. The receptors shown here come from a woman aged 25 to 45 with COVID-19, enrolled during active disease.

The chain recombines TRBV18 with TRBJ1-2; a weak D match, TRBD1 (5 bases). The CDR3 has 14 amino acids. Trimming shortened V by 0 bases and J by 3 bases, and 8 bases separated the two germline ends. Germline loops: CDR1 KGHSH, CDR2 LQKENI. CDR3 amino acids: CASSPPQVDYGYTF. The CDR3 region has the DNA TGTGCCAGCTCACCACCACAGGTTGACTATGGCTACACCTTC.

The chain combines TRBV5-8 with TRBJ1-5; D call uncertain. The CDR3 is made up of 16 amino acids. From germline, CDR1 is SGHTS and CDR2 YDEGEE. With 4 bases removed from V and 1 base from J, the gap between germline ends came to 15 bases. CDR3 sequence (DNA): TGTGCCAGCAGCCCCGGGAGGGTAGAAAGCAATCAGCCCCAGCATTTT. Translated, it gives CASSPGRVESNQPQHF.

The chain is built from TRBV15 and TRBJ1-2; TRBD1 is a possible D gene (5 bases). The CDR3 sequence is 17 residues long. The ends were cut back, 0 bases at V and 3 bases at J, with 17 bases in the middle. The V gene's germline CDR1 is LNHNV and CDR2 YYDKDF (reference sequence). CDR3 sequence reads: CATSRDWGGVIDYGYTF. Here the CDR3 DNA reads TGTGCCACCAGCAGAGATTGGGGAGGGGTTATTGACTATGGCTACACCTTC. Full variable domain (rest looked up from reference TRBV15 and TRBJ1-2): DAMVIQNPRYQVTQFGKPVTLSCSQTLNHNVMYWYQQKSSQAPKLLFHYYDKDFNNEADTPDNFQSRRPNTSFCFLDIRSPGLGDTAMYLCATSRDWGGVIDYGYTFGSGTRLTVV.

The CDR3, as DNA: TGTGCCAGCAGCTTAGCGTCAACACTATATAATTCACCCCTCCACTTT. Protein: CASSLASTLYNSPLHF. The chain is built from TRBV7-8 and TRBJ1-6; no reliable D call. There are 16 residues in the CDR3. CDR1 and CDR2 (germline): SGHVS, FQNEAQ. V gave up 0 bases and J gave up 4 bases, with 10 bases separating them.

In its sample, this clone was seen a few times. The chain employs TRBV18 and TRBJ1-5; 9 positions agree with TRBD1. Per germline, CDR1 KGHSH and CDR2 LQKENI. The V segment lost 6 bases and the J segment 3 bases; nucleotides outside the gene matches: 9. The CDR3 totals 16 residues. CDR3 loop: CASSQNGQGNNQPQHF. The CDR3 nucleotides read TGTGCCAGCTCCCAAAACGGACAGGGGAACAATCAGCCCCAGCATTTT. The full variable domain, completed using reference TRBV18 and TRBJ1-5, is NAGVMQNPRHLVRRRGQEARLRCSPMKGHSHVYWYRQLPEEGLKFMVYLQKENIIDESGMPKERFSAEFPKEGPSILRIQQVVRGDSAAYFCASSQNGQGNNQPQHFGDGTRLSIL.

The chain is built from TRBV7-3 and TRBJ2-2; 14 bases match TRBD2. Trimming cost V 5 bases and J 1 base; bases outside gene matches: 6. Germline V CDR1 and CDR2: SGHTA, FQGTGA. The CDR3 is made up of 18 amino acids. The CDR3 region is CASSIVGTSGGNTGELFF. CDR3 in DNA: TGTGCCAGCAGCATTGTAGGGACTAGCGGGGGGAACACCGGGGAGCTGTTTTTT.

This chain joins TRBV7-9 and TRBJ1-5; TRBD1 might be the D (5 bases). This CDR3 comprises 15 residues. Germline V gives CDR1 SEHNR, CDR2 FQNEAQ (reference sequence). Trimming shortened V by 0 bases and J by 3 bases, and 9 bases separated the two germline ends. The CDR3 DNA reads TGTGCCAGCAGCTTAGCGTGGGGGGACAATCAGCCCCAGCATTTT. Residues: CASSLAWGDNQPQHF.

This clone has more than one count but fewer than ten. The rearrangement uses TRBV18 and TRBJ1-5; TRBD1 is a possible D gene (5 bases). The germline V and J ends were trimmed by 4 bases and 4 bases, with 11 bases remaining between them. Germline CDR1 is KGHSH and CDR2 is LQKENI. This CDR3 has 14 residues. CDR3 sequence reads: CASSRGAGNQPQHF. The CDR3 bases are TGTGCCAGCTCACGTGGGGCCGGAAATCAGCCCCAGCATTTT.

The chain uses TRBV7-2 and TRBJ1-5; D gene uncertain. Trimming removed 5 bases at V and 1 base at J, with 12 bases between. The CDR3 totals 15 residues. Germline V gene data show CDR1 as SGHTA and CDR2 as FQGNSA. The CDR3 loop reads CASSQTRGSNQPQHF. The CDR3 DNA sequence: TGTGCCAGCAGCCAAACTAGAGGGAGCAATCAGCCCCAGCATTTT.

Concerning this clone: The same CDR3 can be traced to other DNA sequences in this sample. The chain employs TRBV7-2 and TRBJ1-3; D gene unclear. The CDR3 is 14 residues long. V lost 1 base and J 2 bases, leaving 6 bases between the germline ends. CDR1 and CDR2 from the germline V gene are SGHTA and FQGNSA. This CDR3 reads CASSLGTAGNTIYF. For the CDR3, the DNA is TGTGCCAGCAGCTTAGGAACGGCTGGAAACACCATATATTTT.

V usage is TRBV30 and J usage is TRBJ2-7; 10 bases fit TRBD1. The CDR3 is made up of 14 amino acids. The trim removed 8 bases at V and 2 bases at J, leaving 9 bases unmatched. Per germline, CDR1 GTSNPN and CDR2 SVGIG (reference sequence). For the CDR3, the DNA is TGTGCCCTGTTAACCGGGACAGGGGCCTACGAGCAGTACTTC. It yields the protein CALLTGTGAYEQYF.

The chain recombines TRBV6-2 or TRBV6-3 with TRBJ1-1, with D tentatively TRBD1 (6 bases). CDR1 is MNHEY, CDR2 SVGEGT, per germline. V was shortened by 5 bases and J by 0 bases, with 10 bases between the two germline ends. The CDR3 length is 14 residues. CDR3 sequence (DNA): TGTGCCAGCAGTAGAGGACAGATGAACACTGAAGCTTTCTTT. Translation gives CASSRGQMNTEAFF.

CDR3 sequence reads: CASSPMDRDTEAFF. The CDR3 coding sequence is TGTGCCAGTAGTCCGATGGACAGGGACACTGAAGCTTTCTTT. This rearrangement joins TRBV19 to TRBJ1-1, with 8 bases fitting TRBD1. The V and J ends lost 5 bases and 3 bases, in that order; junction bases with no gene match: 5. CDR1 is LNHDA and CDR2 is SQIVND in the germline V gene (reference sequence). The CDR3 is made up of 14 amino acids. Complete variable domain (other parts from reference TRBV19 and TRBJ1-1): DGGITQSPKYLFRKEGQNVTLSCEQNLNHDAMYWYRQDPGQGLRLIYYSQIVNDFQKGDIAEGYSVSREKKESFPLTVTSAQKNPTAFYLCASSPMDRDTEAFFGQGTRLTVV.

The V and J genes are TRBV4-3 and TRBJ2-5; TRBD2 aligns across 12 bases. J gave up 8 bases and V 0 bases, and 7 bases lay outside the gene matches. The CDR3 is 16 residues long. Germline CDR1 is LGHNA and CDR2 is YSLEER. This CDR3 is CASSQDRLAGGQTQYF. The CDR3 nucleotides are TGCGCCAGCAGCCAAGATAGGCTAGCGGGGGGGCAAACCCAGTACTTC.

In DNA, the CDR3 is TGCGCCAGCAGCCCCTCCCCCGGGTTCCGGGGTGGCTACACCTTC. Translating it yields CASSPSPGFRGGYTF. The chain recombines TRBV5-1 with TRBJ1-2, with D unclear. Per germline, CDR1 SGHRS and CDR2 YFSETQ. The V and J ends lost 4 bases and 7 bases respectively, with 20 bases between them. This CDR3 has 15 amino acids.

This clone appeared a single time. V is TRBV11-3 and J is TRBJ2-5, with D maybe TRBD2 (5 bases). V was clipped by 3 bases and J by 2 bases, with 13 bases between them. The germline V gene has CDR1 SGHNT and CDR2 YENEEA. This CDR3 is 15 amino acids long. The CDR3 is CASSFTGILQETQYF. CDR3 bases: TGTGCCAGCAGCTTTACGGGAATCCTGCAAGAGACCCAGTACTTC.

This chain connects TRBV10-2 to TRBJ1-1, with TRBD1 as a possible D gene (6 bases). Trimming removed 6 bases at V and 5 bases at J, with 10 bases between. CDR1 and CDR2 from the germline V gene are WSHSY and SAAADI. This CDR3 is built from 12 residues. CDR3 in DNA: TGCGCCAGCAGGGGGGGGGCGACTGAAGCTTTCTTT. Residues: CASRGGATEAFF.

The chain carries TRBV6-5 and TRBJ2-1; 8 bases align to TRBD1. There are 15 residues in the CDR3. The germline gives CDR1 MNHEY, CDR2 SVGAGI. V shed 6 bases and J 0 bases; nucleotides not matched to a gene: 4. The CDR3 coding sequence is TGTGCCAGCAGACAGGGGGTAAGCTCCTACAATGAGCAGTTCTTC. This encodes CASRQGVSSYNEQFF.